These 16 T cell receptor beta chains came from one sample sequenced in a study of identical twins. Each CDR3 protein is one row after TCRdb ran MiXCR on the 5' RACE reads. The sample has nearly 900,000 distinct CDR3 sequences; more than 9% are singletons. These data are also associated with another study on yellow fever vaccine responses in identical twins.

Sequences were obtained from PBMCs. These receptors all come from a woman younger than 35 in good health.

The chain recombines TRBV5-1 with TRBJ2-1; 9 positions agree with TRBD2. J lost 9 bases, V lost 4 bases, and 11 bases had no gene match. There are 15 residues in the CDR3. From germline, CDR1 is SGHRS and CDR2 YFSETQ. The CDR3 DNA reads TGCGCCAGCAGCACGAATGGCGGGAGGGCCACTGAGCAGTTCTTC. It translates to CASSTNGGRATEQFF.

This chain links TRBV5-1 with TRBJ2-5; D is ambiguous. The CDR3 is 13 residues long. V was shortened by 1 base and J by 3 bases, with 7 bases between the two germline ends. The V gene's germline CDR1 is SGHRS and CDR2 YFSETQ. The DNA of the CDR3 is TGCGCCAGCAGCTTGCTCTCTAAAGAGACCCAGTACTTC. This sequence encodes CASSLLSKETQYF.

CDR3 protein: CASDRAAGANVLTF. CDR3 in DNA: TGTGCCAGCGACCGGGCGGCCGGGGCCAACGTCCTGACTTTC. The V gene is TRBV6-1, the J gene TRBJ2-6; D remains ambiguous. CDR1 MNHNS and CDR2 SASEGT come from the germline V gene. Between the trimmed V and J ends, which lost 8 bases and 4 bases, there was a span of 12 bases. The CDR3 contains 14 residues.

The CDR3 DNA is TGCGCCAGCAGCTCCGGTGACAGGGAAGAGACCCAGTACTTC. The encoded protein is CASSSGDREETQYF. This sequence joins TRBV5-1 and TRBJ2-5, with 7 bases identical to TRBD1. Germline values: CDR1 SGHRS, CDR2 YFSETQ. This CDR3 comprises 14 residues. Trimming removed 3 bases from V and 3 bases from J; junction bases left unmatched: 5.

This sequence joins TRBV7-8 and TRBJ2-3; D unclear. Germline-derived CDR1 and CDR2 are SGHVS and FQNEAQ. The CDR3 length is 15 residues. The ends were cut back, 4 bases at V and 2 bases at J, with 13 bases in the middle. The DNA for the CDR3 is TGTGCCAGCAGCTCCGGCGAGATAATCACAGATACGCAGTATTTT. Encoded protein: CASSSGEIITDTQYF.

The chain has TRBV5-5 and TRBJ1-4; the D gene is possibly TRBD1 (5 bases). The CDR3 extends over 16 amino acids. The germline gives CDR1 SGHKS, CDR2 YYEKEE (reference sequence). V was trimmed by 1 base and J by 5 bases, leaving 15 bases between them. CDR3 amino acids: CASSLRGDPKNEKLFF. CDR3 in DNA: TGTGCCAGCAGCTTGCGCGGGGACCCAAAAAATGAAAAACTGTTTTTT.

This clonotype was recorded at least ten times. The V and J genes are TRBV6-1 and TRBJ1-1; D perhaps matches TRBD1 (6 bases). Germline CDR1 is MNHNS and CDR2 is SASEGT. The CDR3 is 14 amino acids. Trimming pared 5 bases from V and 2 bases from J, leaving 12 bases between. The CDR3 region has the DNA TGTGCCAGCAGTCGAGCGACAGGAAACACTGAAGCTTTCTTT. Translating gives CASSRATGNTEAFF.

This chain uses TRBV3-1 with TRBJ1-6; D perhaps matches TRBD1 (5 bases). V lost 1 base and J lost 7, with 11 bases in between. The CDR3 consists of 15 residues. CDR1 and CDR2 (germline): LGHDT, YNNKEL (reference sequence). The CDR3 reads CASSQGQFVNSPLHF. The CDR3 DNA reads as TGTGCCAGCAGCCAAGGACAGTTCGTGAATTCACCCCTCCACTTT.

This clonotype has a handful of counts. The chain employs TRBV27 and TRBJ2-7; the D gene is possibly TRBD2 (5 bases). The CDR3 sequence is 16 residues long. Trimming stripped 5 bases from V and 0 bases from J, with 17 bases between. Per the germline V gene, CDR1 is MNHEY and CDR2 is SMNVEV (reference sequence). CDR3: CASSPFSVRFSYEQYF. The DNA of the CDR3 is TGTGCCAGCAGTCCGTTTAGCGTAAGATTCTCCTACGAGCAGTACTTC.

V gene TRBV6-5 combines with J gene TRBJ2-2; no clear D. With 2 bases removed from V and 0 bases from J, the gap between germline ends came to 10 bases. CDR3 length equals 16 residues. The germline V gene encodes CDR1 MNHEY and CDR2 SVGAGI. The CDR3 DNA reads as TGTGCCAGCAGTTACAGGCAGGAGACGAACACCGGGGAGCTGTTTTTT. Protein product: CASSYRQETNTGELFF.

This chain uses TRBV9 with TRBJ2-7, with a weak D call TRBD2 (6 bases). V was shortened by 1 base and J by 7 bases, with 12 bases between the two germline ends. Germline V lookup: CDR1 SGDLS, CDR2 YYNGEE. This CDR3 contains 13 residues. The CDR3 here is CASSVMEGSEQYF. For the CDR3, the DNA is TGTGCCAGCAGCGTAATGGAGGGAAGTGAGCAGTACTTC.

J is TRBJ2-5 and V is TRBV3-1; 7 bases are a match to TRBD2. V shed 4 bases, J shed 7 bases, and the junction held 6 bases outside the gene matches. Germline V gives CDR1 LGHDT, CDR2 YNNKEL (reference sequence). The CDR3 consists of 13 residues. CDR3 sequence: CASSPPWEGTQYF. Here the CDR3 DNA reads TGTGCCAGCAGCCCCCCATGGGAGGGGACCCAGTACTTC.

This clonotype was observed at least ten times. The gene calls are TRBV10-3 and TRBJ2-5; 10 bases align to TRBD2. This CDR3 comprises 16 residues. After removal of 3 bases from V and 2 bases from J, the junction contained 6 bases not matched to a gene. Germline values: CDR1 ENHRY, CDR2 SYGVKD. In DNA, the CDR3 is TGTGCCATCAGTGAAGGGCTAGCGGGGGTACAAGAGACCCAGTACTTC. The encoded protein is CAISEGLAGVQETQYF.

This clonotype has a handful of counts. This chain links TRBV6-1 with TRBJ2-1; D is possibly TRBD1 or TRBD2 (5 bases each). V dropped 7 bases and J dropped 7 bases, with 14 bases sitting between them. There are 13 residues in the CDR3. CDR1 is MNHNS, CDR2 SASEGT, per germline. The CDR3 spells CASKPVWGNEQFF. CDR3 DNA sequence: TGTGCCAGCAAGCCCGTATGGGGGAATGAGCAGTTCTTC.

CDR3 region: CASSLGVTDENIQYF. CDR3 sequence (DNA): TGTGCCAGCAGCTTAGGGGTGACAGACGAAAACATTCAGTACTTC. The chain has TRBV7-9 and TRBJ2-4; D may be TRBD1 (5 bases). Germline assignment: CDR1 SEHNR and CDR2 FQNEAQ (reference sequence). The CDR3 consists of 15 residues. The V end lost 1 base, the J end lost 5 bases, and 12 bases lay between the germline ends.

This clonotype was found a few times. J is TRBJ2-3 and V is TRBV7-9; possible D gene TRBD1, 6 bases. Per germline, CDR1 SEHNR and CDR2 FQNEAQ (reference sequence). The CDR3 loop spans 14 amino acids. The V end was cut by 3 bases, the J end by 3 bases, with 10 bases between. The CDR3 reads CASSFGQPTDTQYF. The CDR3 coding sequence is TGTGCCAGCAGCTTCGGACAGCCAACAGATACGCAGTATTTT.